The T cell receptor (beta chain) described here comes from a study of CD8 T cells in Susac syndrome (dated 2019 in TCRdb). Background on the whole study: The study used repertoire sequencing to test whether antigen drove CD8+ T cell activation and differentiation in Susac syndrome. The paper's findings and limits, for the study overall: The number of individuals in the TCR sequencing and HLA analysis was recognized as being relatively small.

Turning to this clonotype: Its antigen specificity is not known. Per-nucleotide qualities are absent, and no much larger clonotype sits a single base away.

Peripheral blood CD8+ and CD4+ T cells from healthy donors, Susac syndrome patients and multiple sclerosis patients were profiled by high-throughput TCR beta sequencing. The multiple sclerosis controls were treatment-naive patients whose relapsing-remitting disease, either stable or active, fulfilled the revised McDonald criteria. CD8+ TEMRA cells were enriched by FACS, while bulk CD8+ and CD4+ T cells were purified by magnetic negative isolation. Blood was collected in EDTA tubes and processed within 24 hours, with PBMCs isolated through density gradient centrifugation. PBMCs destined for TCR sequencing were cryopreserved in liquid nitrogen and later thawed in a 37 °C water bath. The sorted or isolated CD4+, CD8+ and CD8+ TEMRA cells reached a purity of at least 90%. RNA was extracted with the RNeasy kit and roughly 0.45 to 1 ug was reverse transcribed using random hexamers. The immunoSEQ multiplex PCR assay, covering 54 Vbeta and 13 Jbeta segments, was used to amplify TCR beta CDR3 regions. Bias from PCR amplification was corrected by using a synthetic template baseline for primer optimization and for computational correction. The authors' analysis ran thus. Only productive sequences were kept, with reads annotated to V, D and J genes according to IMGT and analyzed in immunoSEQ Analyzer. Clonality was calculated as one minus the Shannon entropy normalized by log2 of the number of productive unique sequences. For each patient and control, public and private clones were evaluated among the 100 most prevalent clones. Clones were defined as Susac-specific when absent from the healthy and MS cohorts, from approximately 1,100 published viral clones and from other ImmuneACCESS disease sequences. The raw public data were reprocessed by TCRdb itself: fastp quality trimming at Q25, MiXCR clonotype calling, in-frame beta chains only. For every CDR3 protein sequence, its rows merge into one entry that carries the most common genes and DNA. For this entry, the V and J calls and clone size follow TCRdb and not the study's own pipeline. The sample table holds 90,000 to 150,000 distinct CDR3 sequences, of which 85% to 95% were seen once. The ten largest make up approximately 0.097% of the sample.

This TCR came from a human donor with multiple sclerosis. Material: CD4+ T cells from PBMCs.

Read as DNA, the sequence is TGTGCCAGCAGCTGGTCCGGGACAGGGGGCCGAGAGCAGTACTTC. This codes for CASSWSGTGGREQYF. The V and J segments used are TRBV13 and TRBJ2-7, with 12 junctional bases fitting TRBD1. There are 15 amino acids in the CDR3, from cysteine to phenylalanine inclusive. The sequence is cut down to CDR3 DNA, 45 bases in frame from base 1. The germline V gene (reference sequence) yields PRHDT for CDR1 and FYEKMQ for CDR2. V has 4 bases trimmed and J has 7 bases trimmed; junction bases matching no gene number 8.